The clone carrying this TCR beta chain occurred many times. Its specificity is not known. Germline assignment: CDR1 LNHDA and CDR2 SQIVND (reference sequence). This CDR3 region has 14 residues. Unmatched junction bases numbered 3, after V lost 4 bases and J lost 4 bases. This entry is derived from a study of shared clonotypes between healthy human individuals. Using immunoSEQ multiplex PCR, the repertoire was profiled, and TCRdb retains in-frame clones only, with some absent. The sample lists approximately 480,000 clones, almost 80% seen once, with approximately 12% in the top ten. Findings and caveats of the study: An anticipated effect of sequencing depth on clonotype sharing among donors was recognized.

Source material: PBMCs. This clonotype was obtained from a woman between 35 and 50 years old in good health. Some clones in this sample may be carry-over from other donors' samples. The chain links TRBV19 to TRBJ2-1; 8 bases are shared with TRBD2. CDR3 loop: CASSKRERYNEQFF. The CDR3 DNA reads as TGTGCCAGTAGTAAGCGGGAGCGTTACAATGAGCAGTTCTTC.